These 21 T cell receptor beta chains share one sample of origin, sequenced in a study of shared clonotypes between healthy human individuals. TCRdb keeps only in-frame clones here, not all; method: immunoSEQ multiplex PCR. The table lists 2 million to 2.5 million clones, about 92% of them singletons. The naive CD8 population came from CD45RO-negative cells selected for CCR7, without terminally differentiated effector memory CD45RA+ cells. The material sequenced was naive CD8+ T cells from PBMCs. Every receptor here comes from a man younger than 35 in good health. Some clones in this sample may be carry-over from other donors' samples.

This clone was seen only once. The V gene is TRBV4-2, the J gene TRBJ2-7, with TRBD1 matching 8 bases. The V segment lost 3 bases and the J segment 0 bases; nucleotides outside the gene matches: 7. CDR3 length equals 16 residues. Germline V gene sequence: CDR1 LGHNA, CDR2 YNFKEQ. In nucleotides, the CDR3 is TGTGCCAGCAGCCATGCCGGGACAGGTGACTCCTACGAGCAGTACTTC. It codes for CASSHAGTGDSYEQYF.

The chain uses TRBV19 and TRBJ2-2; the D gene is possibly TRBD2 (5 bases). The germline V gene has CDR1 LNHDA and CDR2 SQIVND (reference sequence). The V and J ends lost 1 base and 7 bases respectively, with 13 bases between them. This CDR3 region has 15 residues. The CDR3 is CASSIVRELVGELFF. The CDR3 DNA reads TGTGCCAGTAGTATAGTGAGGGAGTTGGTCGGGGAGCTGTTTTTT.

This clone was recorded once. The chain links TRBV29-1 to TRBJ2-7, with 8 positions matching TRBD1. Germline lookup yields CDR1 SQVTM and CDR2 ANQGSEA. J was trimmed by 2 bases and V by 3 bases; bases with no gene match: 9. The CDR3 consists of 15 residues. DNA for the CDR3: TGCAGCGTTGAGGCATGGGACAGGTACACCTACGAGCAGTACTTC. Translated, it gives CSVEAWDRYTYEQYF.

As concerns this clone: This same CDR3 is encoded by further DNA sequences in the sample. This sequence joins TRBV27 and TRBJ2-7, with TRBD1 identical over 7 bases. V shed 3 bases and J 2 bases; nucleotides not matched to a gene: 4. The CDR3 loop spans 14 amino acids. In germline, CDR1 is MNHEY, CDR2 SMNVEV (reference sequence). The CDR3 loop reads CASSLLGQTYEQYF. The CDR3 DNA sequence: TGTGCCAGCAGTTTGCTGGGACAGACCTACGAGCAGTACTTC.

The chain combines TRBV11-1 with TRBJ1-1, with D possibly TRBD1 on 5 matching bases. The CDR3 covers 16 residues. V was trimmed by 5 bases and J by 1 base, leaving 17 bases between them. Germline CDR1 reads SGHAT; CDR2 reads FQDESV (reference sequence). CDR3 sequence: CASSQIPGQKNTEAFF. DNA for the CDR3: TGTGCCAGCAGCCAGATCCCGGGGCAAAAGAACACTGAAGCTTTCTTT.

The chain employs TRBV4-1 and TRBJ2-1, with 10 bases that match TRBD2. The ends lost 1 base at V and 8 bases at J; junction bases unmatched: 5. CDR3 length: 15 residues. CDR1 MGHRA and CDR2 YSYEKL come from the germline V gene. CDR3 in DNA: TGCGCCAGCAGCCAAGGCCAGCGGGAGGGATATGAGCAGTTCTTC. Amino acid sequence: CASSQGQREGYEQFF.

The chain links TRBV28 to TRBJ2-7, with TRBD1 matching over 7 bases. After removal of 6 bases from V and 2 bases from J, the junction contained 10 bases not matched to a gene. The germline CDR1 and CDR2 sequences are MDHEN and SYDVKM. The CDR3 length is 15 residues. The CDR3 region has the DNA TGTGCCAGCAGATATTTCCGGGGACAGACCTACGAGCAGTACTTC. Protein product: CASRYFRGQTYEQYF.

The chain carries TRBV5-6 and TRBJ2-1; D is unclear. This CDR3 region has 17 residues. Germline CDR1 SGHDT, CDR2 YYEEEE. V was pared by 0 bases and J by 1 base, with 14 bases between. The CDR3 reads CASSLAGPAASYNEQFF. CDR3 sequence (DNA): TGTGCCAGCAGCTTGGCCGGGCCTGCAGCATCCTACAATGAGCAGTTCTTC.

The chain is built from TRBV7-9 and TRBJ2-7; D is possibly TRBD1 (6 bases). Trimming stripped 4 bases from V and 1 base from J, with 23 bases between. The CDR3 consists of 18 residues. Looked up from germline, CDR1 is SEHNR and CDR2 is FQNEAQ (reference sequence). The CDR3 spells CASSWGTYRQALSYEQYF. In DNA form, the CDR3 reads TGTGCCAGCAGCTGGGGAACATATAGACAGGCCCTATCCTACGAGCAGTACTTC.

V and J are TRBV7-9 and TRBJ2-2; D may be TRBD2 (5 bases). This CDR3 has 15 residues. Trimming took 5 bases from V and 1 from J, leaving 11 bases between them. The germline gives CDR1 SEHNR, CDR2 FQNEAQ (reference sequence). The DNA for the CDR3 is TGTGCCAGCAGCCCCCCCGGGGAGAACACCGGGGAGCTGTTTTTT. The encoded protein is CASSPPGENTGELFF.

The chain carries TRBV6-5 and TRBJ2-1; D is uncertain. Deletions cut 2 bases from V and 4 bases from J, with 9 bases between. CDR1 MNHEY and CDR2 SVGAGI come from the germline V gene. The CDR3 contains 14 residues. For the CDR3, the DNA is TGTGCCAGCAGTTACGCTTCAGAGTACAATGAGCAGTTCTTC. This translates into CASSYASEYNEQFF.

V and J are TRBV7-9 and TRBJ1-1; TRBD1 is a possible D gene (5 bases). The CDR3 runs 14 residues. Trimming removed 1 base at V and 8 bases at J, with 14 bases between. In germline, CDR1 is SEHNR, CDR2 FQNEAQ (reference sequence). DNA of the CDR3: TGTGCCAGCAGCTTAGTAGGGGATCGCCGCGAAGCTTTCTTT. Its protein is CASSLVGDRREAFF.

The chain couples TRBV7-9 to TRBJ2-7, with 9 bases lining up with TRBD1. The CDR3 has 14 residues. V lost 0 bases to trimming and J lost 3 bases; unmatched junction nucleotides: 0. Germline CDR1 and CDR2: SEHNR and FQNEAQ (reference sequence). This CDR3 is CASSLATGGYEQYF. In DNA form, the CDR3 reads TGTGCCAGCAGCTTAGCGACAGGGGGCTACGAGCAGTACTTC.

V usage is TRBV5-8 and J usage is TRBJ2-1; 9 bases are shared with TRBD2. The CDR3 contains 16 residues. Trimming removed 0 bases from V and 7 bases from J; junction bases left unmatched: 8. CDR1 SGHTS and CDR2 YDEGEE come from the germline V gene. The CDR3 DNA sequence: TGTGCCAGCAGCTTGGAAGGGACTAGCTTCGGTAATGAGCAGTTCTTC. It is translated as CASSLEGTSFGNEQFF.

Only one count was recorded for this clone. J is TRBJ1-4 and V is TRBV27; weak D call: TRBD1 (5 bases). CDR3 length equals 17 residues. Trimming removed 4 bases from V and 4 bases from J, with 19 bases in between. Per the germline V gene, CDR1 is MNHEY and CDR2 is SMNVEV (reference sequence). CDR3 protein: CASSYEGTPSHNEKLFF. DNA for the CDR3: TGTGCCAGCAGTTATGAAGGGACGCCTTCCCATAATGAAAAACTGTTTTTT.

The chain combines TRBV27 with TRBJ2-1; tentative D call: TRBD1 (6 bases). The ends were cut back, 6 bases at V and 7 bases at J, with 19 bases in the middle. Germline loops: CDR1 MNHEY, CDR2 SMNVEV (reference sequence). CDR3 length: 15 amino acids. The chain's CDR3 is CASRRPRGGSNEQFF. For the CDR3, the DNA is TGTGCCAGCAGAAGACCCAGGGGCGGATCGAATGAGCAGTTCTTC.

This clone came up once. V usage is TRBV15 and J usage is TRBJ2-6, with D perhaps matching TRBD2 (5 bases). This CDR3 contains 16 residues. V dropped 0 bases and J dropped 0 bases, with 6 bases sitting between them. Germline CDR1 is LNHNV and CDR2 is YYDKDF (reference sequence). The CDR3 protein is CATSRDGSSGANVLTF. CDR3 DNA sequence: TGTGCCACCAGCAGAGATGGGAGCTCTGGGGCCAACGTCCTGACTTTC.

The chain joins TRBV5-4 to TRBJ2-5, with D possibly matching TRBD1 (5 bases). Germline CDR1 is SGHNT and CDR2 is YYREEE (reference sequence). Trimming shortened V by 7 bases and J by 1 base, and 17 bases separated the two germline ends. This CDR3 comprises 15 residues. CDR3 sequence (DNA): TGTGCCAGCGATCCCCTGACAGAGATCCAAGAGACCCAGTACTTC. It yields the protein CASDPLTEIQETQYF.

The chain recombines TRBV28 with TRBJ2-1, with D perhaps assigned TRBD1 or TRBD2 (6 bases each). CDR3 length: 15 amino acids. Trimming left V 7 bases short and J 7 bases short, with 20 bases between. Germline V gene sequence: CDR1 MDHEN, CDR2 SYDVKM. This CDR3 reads CASTKVGGIGNEQFF. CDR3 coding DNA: TGTGCCAGCACTAAGGTGGGGGGCATAGGTAATGAGCAGTTCTTC.

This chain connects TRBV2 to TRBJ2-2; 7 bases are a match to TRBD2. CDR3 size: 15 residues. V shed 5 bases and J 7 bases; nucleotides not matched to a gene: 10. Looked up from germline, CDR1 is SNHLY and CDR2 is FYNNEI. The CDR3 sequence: CASSNWRENHGELFF. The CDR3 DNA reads TGTGCCAGCAGTAATTGGCGGGAGAATCACGGGGAGCTGTTTTTT.

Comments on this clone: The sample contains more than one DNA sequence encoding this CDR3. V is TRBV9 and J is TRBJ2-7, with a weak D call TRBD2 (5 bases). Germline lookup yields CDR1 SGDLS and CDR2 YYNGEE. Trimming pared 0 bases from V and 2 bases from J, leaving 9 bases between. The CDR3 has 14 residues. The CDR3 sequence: CASSVGAGPYEQYF. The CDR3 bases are TGTGCCAGCAGCGTAGGGGCGGGCCCCTACGAGCAGTACTTC.